Listed here are 8 T cell receptor beta chains from one sample, sequenced in a study of CD8+CD57+ T cells in acquired aplastic anemia. CDR3 and TCR beta VDJ profiling relied on genomic DNA as the template. TCRdb used MiXCR to reprocess the reads, holding one entry per CDR3 protein. The top ten hold around 28% of the sample, which has a few hundred thousand distinct CDR3 sequences, around 60% seen once. Sequencing was done on a sample of sorted CD4+, CD8+, or CD8+CD57+ T cells (not recorded which) from PBMCs. The receptor set was obtained from a human donor in good health.

The genes are TRBV29-1 and TRBJ1-2; D call uncertain. V gave up 0 bases and J gave up 4 bases, with 6 bases separating them. This CDR3 has 12 amino acids. Germline CDR1 reads SQVTM; CDR2 reads ANQGSEA. CDR3 in DNA: TGCAGCGTTGAAGAAGGCAGCTATGGCTACACCTTC. It translates to CSVEEGSYGYTF.

The rearrangement uses TRBV9 and TRBJ2-1; perhaps TRBD2 as D (5 bases). CDR1 and CDR2 (germline): SGDLS, YYNGEE. Trimming stripped 4 bases from V and 6 bases from J, with 17 bases between. There are 15 residues in the CDR3. CDR3 region: CASSLEASRANEQFF. Written as DNA, the CDR3 is TGTGCCAGCAGCTTGGAGGCCTCCCGAGCCAATGAGCAGTTCTTC.

This chain uses TRBV7-6 with TRBJ2-1; a weak D match, TRBD2 (6 bases). The CDR3 is made up of 13 amino acids. V was shortened by 7 bases and J by 8 bases, with 15 bases between the two germline ends. The germline CDR1 and CDR2 sequences are SGHVS and FNYEAQ. CDR3 loop: CASTLDYTDEQFF. CDR3 nucleotides: TGTGCCAGCACGTTGGACTATACGGATGAGCAGTTCTTC.

The chain recombines TRBV29-1 with TRBJ1-2; 7 nucleotides match TRBD1. V lost 4 bases to trimming and J lost 2 bases; unmatched junction nucleotides: 4. Germline V gene data show CDR1 as SQVTM and CDR2 as ANQGSEA. The CDR3 is 13 residues long. In DNA form, the CDR3 reads TGCAGCGTTGCGGACAGGCTAAACTATGGCTACACCTTC. Its translation: CSVADRLNYGYTF.

The chain couples TRBV7-6 to TRBJ2-3, with TRBD2 matching 10 bases. The CDR3 is 16 amino acids. Per germline, CDR1 SGHVS and CDR2 FNYEAQ. Germline trimming cut 0 bases from V and 3 bases from J; bases unmatched to any gene: 3. The CDR3, as DNA: TGTGCCAGCAGCTTAGCTAGCGGGGGGCCGACAGATACGCAGTATTTT. It codes for CASSLASGGPTDTQYF.

This rearrangement joins TRBV20-1 to TRBJ1-3; TRBD1 might be the D (5 bases). The CDR3 contains 12 residues. Germline lookup yields CDR1 DFQATT and CDR2 SNEGSKA (reference sequence). V lost 6 bases, J lost 8 bases, and 14 bases lay in between. This CDR3 is CSAPGGGDTIYF. CDR3 coding DNA: TGCAGTGCCCCTGGGGGGGGGGACACCATATATTTT.

This clonotype was seen many times. This rearrangement joins TRBV5-6 to TRBJ2-2, with TRBD2 matching 13 bases. V was clipped by 2 bases and J by 3 bases; unmatched bases: 1. The germline V gene has CDR1 SGHDT and CDR2 YYEEEE. This CDR3 region has 16 residues. CDR3 sequence (DNA): TGTGCCAGCAGCTTCGGACTAGCGGGGGACACCGGGGAGCTGTTTTTT. Amino acids: CASSFGLAGDTGELFF.

The genes are TRBV4-2 and TRBJ1-6; unclear D gene. V was pared by 6 bases and J by 7 bases, with 16 bases between. The length of the CDR3 is 15 residues. The V gene's germline CDR1 is LGHNA and CDR2 YNFKEQ. The CDR3 sequence: CASRRAGVLNSPLHF. The CDR3 bases are TGTGCCAGCAGACGGGCTGGGGTGCTGAATTCACCCCTCCACTTT.